Each of the 18 T cell receptor beta chains below was sequenced from the same sample in a study of shared clonotypes between healthy human individuals (dated by TCRdb to 2020 to 2021). Libraries were constructed by the immunoSEQ multiplex PCR assay. Here the immuneACCESS table is served through TCRdb, limited to in-frame sequences with V and J called. Missing clones are a known gap in these copies; in checked studies unresolved V genes cover under half, and the rest lacks a known reason. Across this sample there are some 1.1 million clones, with 70% to 85% seen only once. Clones ranked in the top ten supply more than 0.85% of the sample. The material sequenced was memory CD4+ T cells from PBMCs. What this sample's cell subset or site label stands for: CD45RA-negative fraction. These receptor sequences come from a man aged 18 to 29 in good health. Some clones in this sample may be carry-over from other donors' samples.

This chain connects TRBV27 to TRBJ1-2, with TRBD1 as a possible D gene (5 bases). From germline, CDR1 is MNHEY and CDR2 SMNVEV (reference sequence). Trimming left V 6 bases short and J 2 bases short, with 10 bases between. The CDR3 sequence is 13 residues long. This chain's CDR3 is CASRLGGNYGYTF. CDR3 coding DNA: TGTGCCAGCAGACTCGGGGGGAACTATGGCTACACCTTC.

V and J are TRBV5-4 and TRBJ1-2; tentative D call: TRBD1 (6 bases). The germline V gene encodes CDR1 SGHNT and CDR2 YYREEE (reference sequence). The CDR3 has 15 amino acids. V gave up 4 bases and J gave up 3 bases, with 16 bases separating them. The CDR3, as DNA: TGTGCCAGCAGCGCCTCGGGGAGGGGGGACTATGGCTACACCTTC. It specifies CASSASGRGDYGYTF.

V and J are TRBV19 and TRBJ2-1, with TRBD1 as a possible D gene (5 bases). CDR3 length: 14 amino acids. From germline, CDR1 is LNHDA and CDR2 SQIVND (reference sequence). V lost 6 bases and J lost 2, with 11 bases in between. CDR3 loop: CASSGYRTYNEQFF. The CDR3 nucleotides are TGTGCCAGTAGCGGCTACAGGACCTACAATGAGCAGTTCTTC.

CDR3 sequence reads: CASSLAVSGGEQFF. The DNA of the CDR3 is TGCGCCAGCAGCTTGGCCGTTAGCGGGGGCGAGCAGTTCTTC. The chain is built from TRBV5-1 and TRBJ2-1, with 9 bases matching TRBD2. Looked up from germline, CDR1 is SGHRS and CDR2 is YFSETQ. This CDR3 has 14 residues. V was clipped by 0 bases and J by 10 bases; unmatched bases: 5. Combining the CDR3 with reference TRBV5-1 and TRBJ2-1 gives the whole variable domain KAGVTQTPRYLIKTRGQQVTLSCSPISGHRSVSWYQQTPGQGLQFLFEYFSETQRNKGNFPGRFSGRQFSNSRSEMNVSTLELGDSALYLCASSLAVSGGEQFFGPGTRLTVL.

The chain has TRBV7-2 and TRBJ2-2; perhaps TRBD2 as D (5 bases). Germline assignment: CDR1 SGHTA and CDR2 FQGNSA. This CDR3 comprises 15 residues. V was trimmed by 5 bases and J by 6 bases, leaving 16 bases between them. The chain's CDR3 is CASSQRRSGSGELFF. Here the CDR3 DNA reads TGTGCCAGCAGCCAGAGGAGGTCGGGATCCGGGGAGCTGTTTTTT.

V is TRBV12-5 and J is TRBJ1-1; no clear D gene. Deletions cut 7 bases from V and 5 bases from J, with 17 bases between. Germline CDR1 is LGHNT and CDR2 is FRNRAP. This CDR3 has 14 residues. CDR3 region: CASASPSPETEAFF. The DNA for the CDR3 is TGTGCTAGTGCCAGTCCTTCACCGGAAACTGAAGCTTTCTTT.

In this sample, this clone turned up once. The germline gene is not matched at one end of the junction; a read error may be the cause. This sample also contains other DNA sequences that code for the same CDR3. The chain joins TRBV18 to TRBJ2-7; unclear D gene. Germline CDR1 is KGHSH and CDR2 is LQKENI. CDR3 size: 14 residues. Here the CDR3 reads CASSPETGSYEQYF. The DNA of the CDR3 is TGTGCCAGCTCACCAGAGACGGGCTCCTACGAGCAATACTTC.

The chain recombines TRBV5-6 with TRBJ2-5; TRBD2 agrees at 10 bases. With V trimmed by 0 bases and J by 5 bases, 13 bases remained unmatched. Germline V gene lookup returns CDR1 SGHDT and CDR2 YYEEEE. The CDR3 has 18 amino acids. The CDR3 spells CASSLGGTSAVTVETQYF. CDR3 coding DNA: TGTGCCAGCAGCTTGGGGGGGACTAGCGCCGTAACCGTCGAGACCCAGTACTTC.

This chain joins TRBV18 and TRBJ1-2; D may be TRBD1 (6 bases). The CDR3 covers 13 residues. The ends were cut back, 2 bases at V and 3 bases at J, with 7 bases in the middle. Germline CDR1 is KGHSH and CDR2 is LQKENI. The CDR3 nucleotides are TGTGCCAGCTCACCATGGGGGCACTATGGCTACACCTTC. Translating gives CASSPWGHYGYTF.

V is TRBV6-1 and J is TRBJ1-1; TRBD1 matches at 9 bases. The CDR3 contains 15 residues. Losses at the gene ends were 6 bases for V and 6 bases for J; bases not matched to a gene: 11. Germline assignment: CDR1 MNHNS and CDR2 SASEGT. The CDR3 is CASRDPGTGRSEAFF. In nucleotides, the CDR3 is TGTGCCAGCAGGGACCCCGGGACAGGGAGGTCTGAAGCTTTCTTT.

Points on this clone: The same CDR3 also results from other DNA sequences found in this sample. This sequence joins TRBV18 and TRBJ1-1; unclear D gene. The CDR3 is made up of 13 amino acids. CDR1 KGHSH and CDR2 LQKENI come from the germline V gene. The germline V and J ends were trimmed by 0 bases and 4 bases, with 6 bases remaining between them. The CDR3, as DNA: TGTGCCAGCTCACCACCCACCCGCACTGAAGCTTTCTTT. It specifies CASSPPTRTEAFF. The full variable domain, its missing parts supplied by reference TRBV18 and TRBJ1-1, is NAGVMQNPRHLVRRRGQEARLRCSPMKGHSHVYWYRQLPEEGLKFMVYLQKENIIDESGMPKERFSAEFPKEGPSILRIQQVVRGDSAAYFCASSPPTRTEAFFGQGTRLTVV.

This clone was seen only once. This is likely an artifact of a read error, given a far larger clone one base away. The sample has other DNA sequences that encode this CDR3 too. The rearrangement uses TRBV5-4 and TRBJ1-2; D might be TRBD1 (5 bases). V was clipped by 6 bases and J by 5 bases, with 17 bases between them. From germline, CDR1 is SGHNT and CDR2 YYREEE (reference sequence). The CDR3 extends over 14 amino acids. CDR3 in DNA: TGTGCCAGCACTCGGGGGGACGGTGGATATGGCTACACCTTC. This encodes CASTRGDGGYGYTF.

A note on this clone: Other nucleotide sequences in the sample specify the same CDR3. The chain is built from TRBV5-1 and TRBJ2-5; 9 bases fit TRBD2. CDR3 length equals 15 residues. The V gene end was trimmed by 4 bases and the J gene end by 5 bases; junction bases not matched to a gene: 9. Germline lookup yields CDR1 SGHRS and CDR2 YFSETQ. CDR3: CASSLAGGPLETQYF. For the CDR3, the DNA is TGCGCCAGCAGCCTGGCGGGAGGGCCATTGGAGACCCAGTACTTC.

This chain connects TRBV6-5 to TRBJ1-2; D gene uncertain. The germline V and J ends were trimmed by 5 bases and 5 bases, with 9 bases remaining between them. The CDR3 has 12 amino acids. Looked up from germline, CDR1 is MNHEY and CDR2 is SVGAGI. CDR3 amino acids: CASSPGWYGYTF. Written as DNA, the CDR3 is TGTGCCAGCAGTCCGGGTTGGTATGGCTACACCTTC.

This clone turned up a few times. Here the CDR3 DNA reads TGTGCCAGCAGTTTTAAAAACAGATACTATGGCTACACCTTC. As protein: CASSFKNRYYGYTF. V usage is TRBV28 and J usage is TRBJ1-2; D is unresolved. Per germline, CDR1 MDHEN and CDR2 SYDVKM. The CDR3 is made up of 14 amino acids. V lost 3 bases to trimming and J lost 3 bases, with 11 bases between them.

V gene TRBV19 combines with J gene TRBJ2-3; D may be TRBD2 (7 bases). The CDR3 sequence is 20 residues long. V lost 3 bases to trimming and J lost 4 bases, with 29 bases between them. Germline CDR1 LNHDA, CDR2 SQIVND (reference sequence). The CDR3 loop reads CASSIYSGDYTPQRADTQYF. The CDR3 DNA is TGTGCCAGTAGTATTTACTCAGGGGACTACACACCCCAGCGGGCAGATACGCAGTATTTT.

The V and J genes are TRBV28 and TRBJ2-1, with TRBD1 identical over 7 bases. Trimming removed 6 bases from V and 8 bases from J; junction bases left unmatched: 4. CDR1 MDHEN and CDR2 SYDVKM come from the germline V gene. The CDR3 covers 12 residues. CDR3 loop: CASRRDSHEQFF. Here the CDR3 DNA reads TGTGCCAGCAGACGGGACAGCCATGAGCAGTTCTTC.

For this clone: This sequence may be a read error, since a much larger clone differs from it by one base. The sample contains more than one DNA sequence encoding this CDR3. The chain uses TRBV30 and TRBJ2-2; 7 bases fit TRBD1. Germline CDR1 is GTSNPN and CDR2 is SVGIG (reference sequence). The junction had 16 bases not matched to a gene; V was cut back by 5 bases and J by 7 bases. CDR3 length: 16 amino acids. The CDR3 sequence is CAWYPQGRGLGGELFF. Written as DNA, the CDR3 is TGTGCCTGGTACCCCCAGGGAAGGGGGCTTGGCGGGGAGCTGTTTTTT.